One sample yielded the 27 T cell receptor beta chains listed below, sequenced in a study of cytomegalovirus exposure and HLA in healthy donors. It was with 60 Vbeta and 13 Jbeta primers that the PCR ran. Method: immunoSEQ multiplex PCR; TCRdb's copy keeps in-frame clones and lacks some. The table shows some 180,000 clones, with about four fifths occurring only once. Material for sequencing was PBMCs. Every receptor here comes from a female donor in good health and CMV-seronegative.

This clone was seen a single time. The chain combines TRBV7-8 with TRBJ1-5; TRBD1 agrees at 11 bases. Germline V gene data show CDR1 as SGHVS and CDR2 as FQNEAQ. The V segment lost 4 bases and the J segment 6 bases; nucleotides outside the gene matches: 2. This CDR3 is 14 amino acids long. CDR3 in amino acids: CASSWTGGFQPQHF. In nucleotides, the CDR3 is TGTGCCAGCAGCTGGACAGGGGGCTTTCAGCCCCAGCATTTT.

V is TRBV21-1 and J is TRBJ2-4; TRBD1 is the table's D call and was not checked against the DNA. TRBV21-1 is given as a pseudogene. This CDR3 has 24 residues. CDR3 nucleotides: TGTGCCAGCAGCAAAATTTCTAAGGTTTTTTCCTTCGGCCCTCGGACAGGACGAGGAAACATTCAGTACTTC. This encodes CASSKISKVFSFGPRTGRGNIQYF.

The chain links TRBV7-6 to TRBJ2-7; TRBD2 matches 9 bases. The V segment lost 5 bases and the J segment 2 bases; nucleotides outside the gene matches: 7. The CDR3 contains 15 residues. CDR1 SGHVS and CDR2 FNYEAQ come from the germline V gene. This CDR3 reads CASSRGAGGTYEQYF. CDR3 in DNA: TGTGCCAGCAGCCGGGGAGCGGGGGGTACCTACGAGCAGTACTTC.

The CDR3 here is CASSHPGPGGDTDTQYF. CDR3 nucleotides: TGTGCCAGCAGCCATCCCGGGCCAGGGGGAGACACAGATACGCAGTATTTT. V and J are TRBV5-6 and TRBJ2-3; 7 bases are a match to TRBD1. Trimming took 4 bases from V and 2 from J; bases not matched to a gene: 13. There are 17 residues in the CDR3. Germline CDR1 reads SGHDT; CDR2 reads YYEEEE.

This clone was detected a few times. This chain uses TRBV30 with TRBJ1-1; D remains unclear. V lost 2 bases to trimming and J lost 1 base, with 8 bases between them. CDR1 and CDR2 (germline): GTSNPN, SVGIG (reference sequence). This CDR3 region has 13 residues. This CDR3 is CAWSLGGNTEAFF. In DNA form, the CDR3 reads TGTGCCTGGAGTCTCGGAGGGAACACTGAAGCTTTCTTT. The full variable domain, completed using reference TRBV30 and TRBJ1-1, is SQTIHQWPATLVQPVGSPLSLECTVEGTSNPNLYWYRQAAGRGLQLLFYSVGIGQISSEVPQNLSASRPQDRQFILSSKKLLLSDSGFYLCAWSLGGNTEAFFGQGTRLTVV.

Comment on this clone: The junction differs from germline at one of its ends, possibly a read error. The V and J genes are TRBV5-6 and TRBJ1-2, with 7 bases fitting TRBD1. The CDR3 extends over 11 amino acids. The germline CDR1 and CDR2 sequences are SGHDT and YYEEEE. DNA of the CDR3: TGTGCCAGCAGCCAGAGACAGGGATTTGCCTTC. Translating it yields CASSQRQGFAF.

The rearrangement joins TRBV30 to TRBJ2-5; tentative D call: TRBD2 (7 bases). Germline CDR1 reads GTSNPN; CDR2 reads SVGIG (reference sequence). The ends were cut back, 0 bases at V and 5 bases at J, with 16 bases in the middle. CDR3 size: 15 residues. In DNA, the CDR3 is TGTGCCTGGAGTGTACGGGGGGTCCAGGGGGAGACCCAGTACTTC. It is translated as CAWSVRGVQGETQYF.

The chain carries TRBV7-9 and TRBJ2-1; D is possibly TRBD2 (5 bases). V was shortened by 5 bases and J by 1 base, with 12 bases between the two germline ends. From germline, CDR1 is SEHNR and CDR2 FQNEAQ (reference sequence). The CDR3 loop spans 15 amino acids. The DNA of the CDR3 is TGTGCCAGCAGCGTATTAGCGAGTTCCTACAATGAGCAGTTCTTC. Translated: CASSVLASSYNEQFF.

The chain carries TRBV30 and TRBJ2-1; D not certain. V lost 3 bases and J 7 bases, leaving 10 bases between the germline ends. This CDR3 has 12 amino acids. From germline, CDR1 is GTSNPN and CDR2 SVGIG (reference sequence). This chain's CDR3 is CAWSPSDNEQFF. CDR3 sequence (DNA): TGTGCCTGGAGCCCCAGTGATAATGAGCAGTTCTTC. Variable domain in full (rest from reference TRBV30 and TRBJ2-1): SQTIHQWPATLVQPVGSPLSLECTVEGTSNPNLYWYRQAAGRGLQLLFYSVGIGQISSEVPQNLSASRPQDRQFILSSKKLLLSDSGFYLCAWSPSDNEQFFGPGTRLTVL.

The CDR3 nucleotides read TGTGCCAGCAGTTCCGGGACAACCAACACCGGGGAGCTGTTTTTT. As protein: CASSSGTTNTGELFF. The chain couples TRBV7-6 to TRBJ2-2, with D perhaps matching TRBD1 (6 bases). Germline CDR1 and CDR2: SGHVS and FNYEAQ. The V end lost 6 bases, the J end lost 2 bases, and 13 bases lay between the germline ends. The CDR3 is 15 amino acids.

The chain joins TRBV4-1 to TRBJ2-7; 8 nucleotides agree with TRBD2. The ends lost 5 bases at V and 5 bases at J; junction bases unmatched: 11. CDR1 MGHRA and CDR2 YSYEKL come from the germline V gene. The CDR3 is made up of 15 amino acids. The CDR3 region has the DNA TGCGCCAGCAGCACTACAGGGACTAGTAACCACGAGCAGTACTTC. It is translated as CASSTTGTSNHEQYF.

This clone was observed a few times. V and J are TRBV19 and TRBJ2-2; 10 positions match TRBD2. The V and J ends lost 6 bases and 2 bases, in that order; junction bases with no gene match: 6. The CDR3 contains 16 residues. Per the germline V gene, CDR1 is LNHDA and CDR2 is SQIVND (reference sequence). The DNA for the CDR3 is TGTGCCAGTAGCATACTAGCGGGGCACAACACCGGGGAGCTGTTTTTT. As protein: CASSILAGHNTGELFF.

The chain employs TRBV6-1 and TRBJ1-1; TRBD1 matches at 7 bases. The CDR3 is 13 amino acids. CDR1 is MNHNS, CDR2 SASEGT, per germline. After removal of 8 bases from V and 4 bases from J, the junction contained 7 bases not matched to a gene. Here the CDR3 DNA reads TGTGCCAGCGCGGGACAGCTGCTCACTGAAGCTTTCTTT. This codes for CASAGQLLTEAFF.

The CDR3 protein is CASATGGFQSQPQHF. CDR3 coding DNA: TGTGCCAGCGCGACAGGGGGTTTTCAAAGTCAGCCCCAGCATTTT. The chain employs TRBV27 and TRBJ1-5; 9 bases map to TRBD1. V shed 8 bases and J 6 bases; nucleotides not matched to a gene: 11. CDR1 is MNHEY and CDR2 is SMNVEV in the germline V gene (reference sequence). This CDR3 has 15 amino acids.

The chain recombines TRBV7-6 with TRBJ1-2; no reliable D call. The CDR3 spans 12 residues. The V end lost 5 bases, the J end lost 5 bases, and 9 bases lay between the germline ends. Germline lookup yields CDR1 SGHVS and CDR2 FNYEAQ. CDR3 nucleotides: TGTGCCAGCAGCCCCGGGGTATATGGCTACACCTTC. Protein sequence: CASSPGVYGYTF.

This clone came up a few times. This chain connects TRBV10-3 to TRBJ1-3; D is ambiguous. Between the trimmed V and J ends, which lost 3 bases and 0 bases, there was a span of 9 bases. Germline CDR1 ENHRY, CDR2 SYGVKD. This CDR3 comprises 15 residues. The CDR3 loop reads CAISEHSYSGNTIYF. CDR3 in DNA: TGTGCCATCAGTGAACACAGTTACTCTGGAAACACCATATATTTT.

V and J are TRBV6-1 and TRBJ2-7; D is perhaps TRBD2 (7 bases). CDR3 length: 16 amino acids. Trimming left V 4 bases short and J 0 bases short, with 16 bases between. Germline V gene data show CDR1 as MNHNS and CDR2 as SASEGT. The DNA for the CDR3 is TGTGCCAGCAGTGCATTAGGGGGGGGGAGCTCCTACGAGCAGTACTTC. Its translation: CASSALGGGSSYEQYF.

The chain is built from TRBV27 and TRBJ2-3, with D uncertain. Germline CDR1 MNHEY, CDR2 SMNVEV (reference sequence). The CDR3 spans 15 residues. The ends were cut back, 6 bases at V and 3 bases at J, with 16 bases in the middle. The chain's CDR3 is CASSRRIVLTDTQYF. The CDR3 coding sequence is TGTGCCAGCAGCCGGAGAATAGTTTTGACAGATACGCAGTATTTT.

In its sample, this clone was seen a few times. CDR3 amino acids: CASSERGSYGYTF. The DNA of the CDR3 is TGTGCCAGCAGTGAACGCGGTTCTTATGGCTACACCTTC. V is TRBV6-1 and J is TRBJ1-2; D uncertain. Germline assignment: CDR1 MNHNS and CDR2 SASEGT. V lost 2 bases to trimming and J lost 5 bases, with 9 bases between them. This CDR3 spans 13 amino acids.

This chain connects TRBV5-1 to TRBJ2-5, with no clear D. V lost 0 bases and J lost 2, with 23 bases in between. The germline V gene has CDR1 SGHRS and CDR2 YFSETQ. The CDR3 contains 19 residues. In DNA form, the CDR3 reads TGCGCCAGCAGCTTGGGGTTGTTGTCCTCCACCGGCGGTCAAGAGACCCAGTACTTC. Its translation: CASSLGLLSSTGGQETQYF. The full variable domain, completed using reference TRBV5-1 and TRBJ2-5, is KAGVTQTPRYLIKTRGQQVTLSCSPISGHRSVSWYQQTPGQGLQFLFEYFSETQRNKGNFPGRFSGRQFSNSRSEMNVSTLELGDSALYLCASSLGLLSSTGGQETQYFGPGTRLLVL.

V and J are TRBV12-5 and TRBJ1-1, with D possibly being TRBD1 (6 bases). V was pared by 5 bases and J by 4 bases, with 11 bases between. CDR3 length: 13 amino acids. Germline lookup yields CDR1 LGHNT and CDR2 FRNRAP. The CDR3 region has the DNA TGTGCTAGTGGTCTCACAGGGTCCACTGAAGCTTTCTTT. Translating it yields CASGLTGSTEAFF. Filled out from reference TRBV12-5 and TRBJ1-1, the complete variable domain reads DARVTQTPRHKVTEMGQEVTMRCQPILGHNTVFWYRQTMMQGLELLAYFRNRAPLDDSGMPKDRFSAEMPDATLATLKIQPSEPRDSAVYFCASGLTGSTEAFFGQGTRLTVV.

The chain employs TRBV5-1 and TRBJ2-1; TRBD1 matches 7 bases. Germline CDR1 is SGHRS and CDR2 is YFSETQ. Unmatched junction bases numbered 12, after V lost 7 bases and J lost 8 bases. The CDR3 is 14 residues long. CDR3: CASRPTGWVDEQFF. The CDR3 DNA sequence: TGCGCCAGCCGACCGACAGGGTGGGTCGATGAGCAGTTCTTC. Full variable domain (remainder filled in from reference TRBV5-1 and TRBJ2-1): KAGVTQTPRYLIKTRGQQVTLSCSPISGHRSVSWYQQTPGQGLQFLFEYFSETQRNKGNFPGRFSGRQFSNSRSEMNVSTLELGDSALYLCASRPTGWVDEQFFGPGTRLTVL.

This chain uses TRBV5-1 with TRBJ1-2, with unresolved D. The germline V gene has CDR1 SGHRS and CDR2 YFSETQ. The CDR3 contains 15 residues. The ends were cut back, 1 base at V and 3 bases at J, with 13 bases in the middle. CDR3 coding DNA: TGCGCCAGCAGCTTGAGAGGTATATCGGACTATGGCTACACCTTC. It codes for CASSLRGISDYGYTF.

The V and J genes are TRBV28 and TRBJ1-3; a weak D match, TRBD1 (6 bases). Trimming took off 3 bases at V and 0 bases at J, with 9 bases between the two ends. The CDR3 is 15 residues long. Germline CDR1 MDHEN, CDR2 SYDVKM. The CDR3 coding sequence is TGTGCCAGCAGTTTCAGGGGTTCCTCTGGAAACACCATATATTTT. Protein product: CASSFRGSSGNTIYF.

On this clone: Other DNA sequences in this specimen translate into the identical CDR3. The rearrangement uses TRBV2 and TRBJ2-7; tentative D call: TRBD2 (5 bases). The CDR3 runs 14 residues. Germline assignment: CDR1 SNHLY and CDR2 FYNNEI. V was cut by 4 bases and J by 2 bases, with 12 bases left in between. This chain's CDR3 is CASSVGAPTYEQYF. Written as DNA, the CDR3 is TGTGCCAGCAGTGTGGGAGCCCCTACCTACGAGCAGTACTTC.

The V call is TRBV15, the J call TRBJ2-3; 9 nucleotides line up with TRBD2. CDR3 length: 17 residues. The germline gives CDR1 LNHNV, CDR2 YYDKDF (reference sequence). V gave up 0 bases and J gave up 5 bases; unmatched junction bases: 9. CDR3 DNA sequence: TGTGCCACCAGCAGAGAGGAAGGCGGGAGGGCGGGAGATACGCAGTATTTT. Protein product: CATSREEGGRAGDTQYF.

The V call is TRBV7-8, the J call TRBJ2-7, with 11 bases matching TRBD2. V shed 2 bases, J shed 4 bases, and the junction held 25 bases outside the gene matches. The CDR3 has 22 residues. The germline gives CDR1 SGHVS, CDR2 FQNEAQ. CDR3 residues: CASSLRSPLLAGGLGGFYEQYF. The CDR3 DNA sequence: TGTGCCAGCAGCTTAAGGAGCCCACTTCTAGCGGGAGGCCTCGGAGGGTTTTACGAGCAGTACTTC. Complete variable domain (other parts from reference TRBV7-8 and TRBJ2-7): GAGVSQSPRYKVAKRGQDVALRCDPISGHVSLFWYQQALGQGPEFLTYFQNEAQLDKSGLPSDRFFAERPEGSVSTLKIQRTQQEDSAVYLCASSLRSPLLAGGLGGFYEQYFGPGTRLTVT.